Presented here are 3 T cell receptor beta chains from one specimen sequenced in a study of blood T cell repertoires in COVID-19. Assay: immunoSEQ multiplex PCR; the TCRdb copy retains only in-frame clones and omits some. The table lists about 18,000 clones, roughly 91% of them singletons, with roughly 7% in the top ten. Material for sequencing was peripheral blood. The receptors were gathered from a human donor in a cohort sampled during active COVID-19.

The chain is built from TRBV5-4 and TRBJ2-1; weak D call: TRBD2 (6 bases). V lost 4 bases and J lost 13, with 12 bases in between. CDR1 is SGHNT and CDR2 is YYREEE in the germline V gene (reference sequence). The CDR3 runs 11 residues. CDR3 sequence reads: CASSVQGTQFF. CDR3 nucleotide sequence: TGTGCCAGCAGCGTACAAGGGACTCAGTTCTTC.

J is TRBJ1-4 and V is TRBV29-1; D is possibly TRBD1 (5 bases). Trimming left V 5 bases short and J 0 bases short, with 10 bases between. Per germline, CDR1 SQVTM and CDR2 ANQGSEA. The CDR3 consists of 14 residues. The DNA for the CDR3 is TGCAGCGTTCAGGGCCTTGCAACTAATGAAAAACTGTTTTTT. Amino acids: CSVQGLATNEKLFF.

The CDR3 is CASSATGVGTGELFF. The CDR3 DNA sequence: TGTGCCAGCAGTGCGACAGGGGTGGGGACCGGGGAGCTGTTTTTT. The rearrangement joins TRBV2 to TRBJ2-2; TRBD1 matches at 8 bases. Germline V gene sequence: CDR1 SNHLY, CDR2 FYNNEI. The V gene end was trimmed by 4 bases and the J gene end by 5 bases; junction bases not matched to a gene: 6. The CDR3 has 15 residues.